This T cell receptor beta chain came from a study of response to subunit inactivated influenza vaccine. The CDR3 spans 15 residues. The V gene lost 0 bases and the J gene lost 0 bases, with 7 bases spanning the gap. In germline, CDR1 is SGHRS, CDR2 YFSETQ. This clonotype occurred many times. TCRdb reprocessed the RT-PCR reads via MiXCR and lists one record per CDR3 protein. The sample shows roughly 760,000 distinct CDR3 sequences, 20% to 25% of them seen only once. This receptor was taken from a man aged 45-65 years who received an inactivated influenza vaccine. The sample was PBMCs from blood, taken less than 6 days after vaccination. The chain joins TRBV5-1 to TRBJ1-3; D call uncertain. The CDR3 loop is CASSLEAFSGNTIYF. CDR3 DNA sequence: TGCGCCAGCAGCTTGGAGGCCTTCTCTGGAAACACCATATATTTT.